This section outlines one T cell receptor (beta chain) sequence together with its context. This entry is derived from a study of cytomegalovirus exposure and HLA in healthy donors. TCRdb keeps only in-frame clones here, not all; method: immunoSEQ multiplex PCR. The sample lists roughly 47,000 clones; 93% were seen once. The clonotype was recovered from a woman in her late teens or twenties in good health and CMV-seronegative. Sequences were obtained from PBMCs.

The CDR3 is CASSEEQGDTEAFF. CDR3 nucleotide sequence: TGTGCCAGCAGTGAAGAACAGGGAGACACTGAAGCTTTCTTT. The chain carries TRBV6-1 and TRBJ1-1, with a possible D match to TRBD1 (6 bases). V was cut by 1 base and J by 3 bases, with 9 bases left in between. CDR3 length: 14 residues. The germline V gene encodes CDR1 MNHNS and CDR2 SASEGT.